This TCR beta chain was recorded in a study of T cells in Graves' hyperthyroidism and ophthalmopathy. The wider study: Blood from the periphery was taken at initial diagnosis, before any treatment.

Germline V gives CDR1 SGHAT, CDR2 FQNNGV. This CDR3 is built from 13 residues. The germline V and J ends were trimmed by 4 bases and 3 bases, with 7 bases remaining between them. Disease lasting under 3 months, a NOSPECS grade of at least 4, and a Clinical Activity Score of at least 3 were features of the ophthalmopathy patients. Not enrolled were patients with uncontrolled infection, other autoimmune disease, pregnancy or lactation. Diagnoses used clinical symptoms, serum thyroxine and TRAb, thyroid ultrasound and orbital computed tomography. Amplified regions were TCR beta CDR3 sequences from RNA transcripts. The TCR CDR3 first-round RT-PCR relied on the HTBI primer set. Each CDR3 protein gets one entry after TCRdb re-called the multiplex PCR reads with MiXCR. Altogether 300,000 to 350,000 distinct CDR3 sequences are present, over 15% being singletons, with the ten largest covering roughly 16%. There are many counts of this clonotype.

This chain joins TRBV11-2 and TRBJ1-3, with a possible D match to TRBD1 (5 bases). The specimen was blood. The source of this sequence is a woman aged 40 to 50 with Graves' ophthalmopathy. DNA for the CDR3: TGTGCCAGCAGCTCAGGGAATGGAAACACCATATATTTT. Translating gives CASSSGNGNTIYF.